This T cell receptor (beta chain) was documented in a study of T cell repertoires in cytomegalovirus infection. Across the study: CMV infection together with matching HLA type was indicated by public TCR beta signatures.

The CDR3 covers 16 residues. Germline loops: CDR1 SGHTA, CDR2 FQGTGA. TCRdb re-called the reads with MiXCR, one entry per CDR3 protein. Of 630,000 or so distinct CDR3 sequences in the sample, approximately 24% were seen once. For this clonotype: A much larger clone sits a single nucleotide away, making a read error possible.

Specimen: CD8+ T cells from PBMCs. V gene TRBV7-3 combines with J gene TRBJ1-2; 7 bases agree with TRBD1. The sequence came from a human donor in good health (CMV status not recorded). Some clones in this sample may be carry-over from other donors' samples. This CDR3 reads CASSPTGQPANYDYTF. In DNA form, the CDR3 reads TGTGCCAGCAGCCCCACGGGACAGCCTGCTAACTATGACTACACCTTC.